This T cell receptor beta chain was observed in a study of memory CD4+ T cells and cytomegalovirus serostatus. The sort gate was single viable CD3+CD4+CD8-CD45RO+ cells for memory CD4+ T cells. CMV serostatus came from serum IgG against pp150, pp28, p38, p52. After thawing, CD4+ T cells were positively selected. CDR1 SGDLS and CDR2 YYNGEE come from the germline V gene. The CDR3 is made up of 15 amino acids. Trimming removed 3 bases at V and 2 bases at J, with 14 bases between. Note on this clone: The antigen is undetermined.

Repertoires were generated with immunoSEQ multiplex PCR, while TCRdb's copy carries only in-frame clones and drops some. This sample has some 49,000 clones, with under 80% found just once. Study-wide results and limits: Each of approximately 69 CMV-associated TCRbeta sequences occurred in one to five individuals.

The sequencing input was memory CD4+ T cells from blood. The receptor's source is an adult in good health and CMV-seronegative. The chain combines TRBV9 with TRBJ1-1; a possible D gene is TRBD1 (5 bases). For the CDR3, the DNA is TGTGCCAGCAGCGGAGGGACGGTGGGAAACACTGAAGCTTTCTTT. Its translation is CASSGGTVGNTEAFF.